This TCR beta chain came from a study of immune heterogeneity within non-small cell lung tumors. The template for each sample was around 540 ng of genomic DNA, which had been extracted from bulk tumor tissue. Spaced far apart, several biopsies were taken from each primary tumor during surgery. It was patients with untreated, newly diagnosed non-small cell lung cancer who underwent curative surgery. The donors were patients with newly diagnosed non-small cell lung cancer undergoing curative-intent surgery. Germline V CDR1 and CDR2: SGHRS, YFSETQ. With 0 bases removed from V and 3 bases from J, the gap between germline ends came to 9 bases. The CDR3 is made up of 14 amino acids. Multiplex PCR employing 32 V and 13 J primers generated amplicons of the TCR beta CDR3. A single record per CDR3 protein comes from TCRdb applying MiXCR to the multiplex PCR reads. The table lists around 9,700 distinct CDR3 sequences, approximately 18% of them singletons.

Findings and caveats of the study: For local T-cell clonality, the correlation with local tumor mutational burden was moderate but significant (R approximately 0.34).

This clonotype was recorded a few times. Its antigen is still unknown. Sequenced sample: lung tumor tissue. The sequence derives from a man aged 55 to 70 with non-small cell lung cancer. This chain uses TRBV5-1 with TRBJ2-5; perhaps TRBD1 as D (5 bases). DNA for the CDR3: TGCGCCAGCAGCTTGGAGGGGCTAGAAGAGACCCAGTACTTC. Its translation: CASSLEGLEETQYF.